A single sample gave rise to the 10 T cell receptor beta chains below, sequenced in a study of blood T cell repertoires in COVID-19. This table comes from immunoSEQ multiplex PCR, and its TCRdb copy is limited to in-frame clones, with some not included. The sample includes 210,000 or so clones, nearly 90% of them seen just once. Sequencing was done on a sample of peripheral blood. The source is a woman under 30 who had recovered from COVID-19.

This chain connects TRBV13 to TRBJ2-7; D is perhaps TRBD1 (6 bases). V gave up 7 bases and J gave up 5 bases, with 15 bases separating them. This CDR3 has 13 amino acids. Germline V gene lookup returns CDR1 PRHDT and CDR2 FYEKMQ (reference sequence). This CDR3 reads CASKFRGSDEQYF. The CDR3 region has the DNA TGTGCCAGCAAGTTCAGGGGATCTGACGAGCAGTACTTC.

The V gene is TRBV19, the J gene TRBJ2-3; 7 nucleotides agree with TRBD1. Trimming removed 8 bases from V and 10 bases from J; junction bases left unmatched: 12. This CDR3 comprises 13 residues. Germline assignment: CDR1 LNHDA and CDR2 SQIVND (reference sequence). CDR3 nucleotide sequence: TGTGCCAGTTCGCTAAACAGGGACAGAGCGCAGTATTTT. As protein: CASSLNRDRAQYF.

The V call is TRBV27, the J call TRBJ2-1; 9 positions agree with TRBD2. Trimming took 5 bases from V and 7 from J; bases not matched to a gene: 24. The CDR3 consists of 20 residues. CDR1 is MNHEY and CDR2 is SMNVEV in the germline V gene (reference sequence). CDR3 protein: CASSLNSFLLAGEILNEQFF. Here the CDR3 DNA reads TGTGCCAGCAGTCTAAACTCCTTCCTCTTAGCGGGAGAGATCCTAAATGAGCAGTTCTTC.

This clone has a single count. The chain links TRBV7-9 to TRBJ1-4; D unresolved. This CDR3 contains 13 residues. Between the trimmed V and J ends, which lost 5 bases and 8 bases, there was a span of 12 bases. Germline assignment: CDR1 SEHNR and CDR2 FQNEAQ (reference sequence). The CDR3 DNA sequence: TGTGCCAGCAGCGGCGGCCTTCTGGAAAAACTGTTTTTT. The encoded protein is CASSGGLLEKLFF.

The chain links TRBV27 to TRBJ2-1; D might be TRBD1 (5 bases). The CDR3 spans 14 residues. Trimming took off 5 bases at V and 8 bases at J, with 16 bases between the two ends. The germline gives CDR1 MNHEY, CDR2 SMNVEV (reference sequence). The CDR3 reads CASSAGVQGDEQFF. DNA of the CDR3: TGTGCCAGCAGTGCAGGAGTTCAGGGCGATGAGCAGTTCTTC.

The chain has TRBV10-2 and TRBJ2-3; 8 nucleotides align to TRBD2. In germline, CDR1 is WSHSY, CDR2 SAAADI. The CDR3 spans 16 residues. With V trimmed by 3 bases and J by 9 bases, 14 bases remained unmatched. The CDR3 sequence is CASSDPTGRATDTQYF. The DNA of the CDR3 is TGCGCCAGCAGTGACCCCACCGGGAGGGCCACCGACACGCAGTATTTT.

This chain connects TRBV6-2 or TRBV6-3 to TRBJ1-2; D not resolved. The length of the CDR3 is 13 residues. In germline, CDR1 is MNHEY, CDR2 SVGEGT. The V and J ends lost 2 bases and 7 bases respectively, with 11 bases between them. CDR3 sequence reads: CASSYLRGPGYTF. The CDR3 region has the DNA TGTGCCAGCAGTTACCTTCGAGGGCCTGGCTACACCTTC.

J is TRBJ2-7 and V is TRBV25-1; D uncertain. The length of the CDR3 is 13 residues. Deletions cut 3 bases from V and 4 bases from J, with 10 bases between. Germline CDR1 MGHDK, CDR2 SYGVNS. In nucleotides, the CDR3 is TGTGCCAGCAGTGACTTGGAGTTTTACGAGCAGTACTTC. This encodes CASSDLEFYEQYF.

The gene calls are TRBV7-3 and TRBJ1-2, with D hard to call. The CDR3 contains 13 residues. The germline gives CDR1 SGHTA, CDR2 FQGTGA. The germline V and J ends were trimmed by 3 bases and 5 bases, with 10 bases remaining between them. CDR3 DNA sequence: TGTGCCAGCAGCTTTCGAGACGGGTATGGCTACACCTTC. Translating it yields CASSFRDGYGYTF.

This chain connects TRBV28 to TRBJ1-2; TRBD1 aligns across 11 bases. This CDR3 is built from 15 residues. Trimming at V came to 5 bases and at J to 8 bases, leaving 10 bases not matched to a gene. Germline V gene data show CDR1 as MDHEN and CDR2 as SYDVKM. The CDR3 is CASSKGGQGAKGYTF. The DNA for the CDR3 is TGTGCCAGCAGTAAGGGAGGACAGGGGGCAAAAGGCTACACCTTC.